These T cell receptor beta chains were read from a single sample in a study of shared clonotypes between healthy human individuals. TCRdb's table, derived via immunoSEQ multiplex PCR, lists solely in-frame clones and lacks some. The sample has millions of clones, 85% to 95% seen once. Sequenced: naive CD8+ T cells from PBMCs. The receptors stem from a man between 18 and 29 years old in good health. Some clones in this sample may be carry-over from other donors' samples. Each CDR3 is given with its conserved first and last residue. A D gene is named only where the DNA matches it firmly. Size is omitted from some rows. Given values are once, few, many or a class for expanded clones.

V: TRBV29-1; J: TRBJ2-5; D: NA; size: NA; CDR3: CSVGKGHIQETQYF; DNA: TGCAGCGTTGGGAAAGGACACATTCAAGAGACCCAGTACTTC
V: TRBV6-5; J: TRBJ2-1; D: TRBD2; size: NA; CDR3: CASSFGGEQFF; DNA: TGTGCCAGCAGTTTCGGGGGGGAGCAGTTCTTC
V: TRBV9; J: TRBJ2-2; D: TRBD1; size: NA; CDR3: CASSGQGSTGELFF; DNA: TGTGCCAGCAGCGGACAGGGCAGCACCGGGGAGCTGTTTTTT
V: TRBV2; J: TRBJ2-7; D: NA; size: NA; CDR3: CASKTANSYEQYF; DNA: TGTGCCAGCAAAACGGCGAATTCCTACGAGCAGTACTTC
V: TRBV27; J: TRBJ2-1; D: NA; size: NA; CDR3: CASSPGPGSGHNEQFF; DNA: TGTGCCAGCAGCCCCGGGCCGGGCAGTGGGCACAATGAGCAGTTCTTC
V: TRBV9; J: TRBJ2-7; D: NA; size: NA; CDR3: CASSVDTGHYEQYF; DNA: TGTGCCAGCAGCGTAGACACCGGGCACTACGAGCAGTACTTC
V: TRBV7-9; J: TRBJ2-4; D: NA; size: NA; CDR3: CASSADGQNIQYF; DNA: TGTGCCAGCAGCGCGGACGGACAAAACATTCAGTACTTC
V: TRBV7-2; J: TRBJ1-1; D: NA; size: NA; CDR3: CASSQGNTEAFF; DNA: TGTGCCAGCAGCCAGGGGAACACTGAAGCTTTCTTT
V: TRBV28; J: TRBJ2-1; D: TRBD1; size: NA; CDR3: CASSLLVTGNGEQFF; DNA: TGTGCCAGCAGTTTATTGGTGACAGGGAATGGTGAGCAGTTCTTC
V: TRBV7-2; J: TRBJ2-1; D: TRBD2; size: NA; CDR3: CASSSGLAGFNEQFF; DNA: TGTGCCAGCAGCTCGGGACTAGCGGGATTCAATGAGCAGTTCTTC
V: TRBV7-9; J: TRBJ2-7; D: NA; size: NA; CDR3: CASRMDGYEQYF; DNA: TGTGCCAGCAGAATGGACGGATACGAGCAGTACTTC
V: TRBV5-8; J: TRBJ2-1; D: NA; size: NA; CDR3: CASSFRTYNEQFF; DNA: TGTGCCAGCAGCTTCAGAACCTACAATGAGCAGTTCTTC
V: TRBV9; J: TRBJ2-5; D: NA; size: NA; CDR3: CASSVVSEGRGRFIVETQYF; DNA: TGTGCCAGCAGCGTAGTATCGGAGGGCAGGGGTAGATTTATTGTGGAGACCCAGTACTTC
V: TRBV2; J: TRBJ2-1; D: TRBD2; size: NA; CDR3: CASTPSGSFYKQFF; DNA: TGTGCCAGCACCCCTAGCGGGAGTTTTTATAAGCAGTTCTTC
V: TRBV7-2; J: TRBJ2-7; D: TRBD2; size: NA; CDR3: CASSTGLAGQYF; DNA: TGTGCCAGCAGCACCGGACTAGCGGGACAGTACTTC
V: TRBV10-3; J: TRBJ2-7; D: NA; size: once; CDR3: CAISDLNSSYEQYF; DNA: TGTGCCATCAGTGATCTCAACAGCTCCTACGAGCAGTACTTC
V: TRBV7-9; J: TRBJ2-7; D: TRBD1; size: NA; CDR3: CASSHSPGQTYEQYF; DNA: TGTGCCAGCAGCCATAGTCCGGGACAGACCTACGAGCAGTACTTC
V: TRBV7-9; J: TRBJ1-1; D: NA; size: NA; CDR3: CASSLGLPTEAFF; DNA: TGTGCCAGCAGCTTAGGGTTACCAACTGAAGCTTTCTTT
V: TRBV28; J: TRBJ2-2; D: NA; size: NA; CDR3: CATSKGYANTGELFF; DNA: TGTGCCACCTCAAAAGGTTACGCGAACACCGGGGAGCTGTTTTTT
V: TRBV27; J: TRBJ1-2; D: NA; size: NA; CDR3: CASTSGNYGYTF; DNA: TGTGCCAGCACCTCAGGGAACTATGGCTACACCTTC
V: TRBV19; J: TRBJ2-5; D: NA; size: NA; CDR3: CASSILADPTLQETQYF; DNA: TGTGCCAGTAGTATTTTAGCGGATCCAACCCTTCAAGAGACCCAGTACTTC
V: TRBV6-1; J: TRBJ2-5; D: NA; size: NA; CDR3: CASSARSEGETQYF; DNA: TGTGCCAGCAGTGCTCGGTCCGAAGGGGAGACCCAGTACTTC
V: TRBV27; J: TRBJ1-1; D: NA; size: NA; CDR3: CASSLEGFGTEAFF; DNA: TGTGCCAGCAGTTTAGAAGGGTTCGGCACTGAAGCTTTCTTT
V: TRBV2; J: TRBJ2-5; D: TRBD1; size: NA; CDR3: CASTGGDRGRETQYF; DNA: TGTGCCAGCACCGGAGGGGACAGGGGACGGGAGACCCAGTACTTC
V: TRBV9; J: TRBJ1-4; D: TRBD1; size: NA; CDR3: CASSETGATNEKLFF; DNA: TGTGCCAGCAGCGAGACAGGGGCAACTAATGAAAAACTGTTTTTT
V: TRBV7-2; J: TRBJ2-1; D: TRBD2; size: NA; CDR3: CASSPRTSFTNEQFF; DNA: TGTGCCAGCAGCCCGCGGACTAGCTTCACCAATGAGCAGTTCTTC
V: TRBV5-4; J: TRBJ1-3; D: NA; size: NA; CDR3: CASSLMGSSGNTIYF; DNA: TGTGCCAGCAGCTTGATGGGATCCTCTGGAAACACCATATATTTT
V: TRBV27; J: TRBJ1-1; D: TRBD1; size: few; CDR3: CASSIDRGTEAFF; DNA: TGTGCCAGCAGTATCGACAGGGGCACTGAAGCTTTCTTT
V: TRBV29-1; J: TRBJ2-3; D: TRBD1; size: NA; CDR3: CSVEDLRTGVRTDTQYF; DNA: TGCAGCGTTGAAGATCTTCGGACAGGGGTCCGCACAGATACGCAGTATTTT
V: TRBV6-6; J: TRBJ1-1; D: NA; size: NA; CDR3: CASSYSRGAEAFF; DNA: TGTGCCAGCAGTTACTCGCGGGGGGCTGAAGCTTTCTTT
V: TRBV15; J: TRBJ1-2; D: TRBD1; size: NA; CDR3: CATSEIVLDRGENGYTF; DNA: TGTGCCACCAGCGAGATTGTTTTAGACAGGGGTGAAAATGGCTACACCTTC
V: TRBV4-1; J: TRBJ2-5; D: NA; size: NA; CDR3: CASSQDWIQETQYF; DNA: TGCGCCAGCAGCCAAGATTGGATCCAAGAGACCCAGTACTTC
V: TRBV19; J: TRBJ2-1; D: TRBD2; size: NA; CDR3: CASSILADPYNEQFF; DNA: TGTGCCAGTAGTATCCTAGCGGACCCCTACAATGAGCAGTTCTTC
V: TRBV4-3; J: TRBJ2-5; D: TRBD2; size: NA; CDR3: CASSQDGYLAGDRETQYF; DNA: TGCGCCAGCAGCCAAGATGGGTACCTAGCGGGAGATAGGGAGACCCAGTACTTC
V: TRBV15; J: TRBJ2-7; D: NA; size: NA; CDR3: CATSKPGFLSEQYF; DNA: TGTGCCACCAGCAAACCGGGATTCTTATCCGAGCAGTACTTC
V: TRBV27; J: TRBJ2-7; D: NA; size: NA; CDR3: CASSLGGPEQYF; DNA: TGTGCCAGCAGTCTGGGGGGTCCCGAGCAGTACTTC
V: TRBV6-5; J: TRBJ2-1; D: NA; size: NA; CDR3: CASTLQGGFYNEQFF; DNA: TGTGCCAGCACCCTTCAAGGAGGGTTCTACAATGAGCAGTTCTTC
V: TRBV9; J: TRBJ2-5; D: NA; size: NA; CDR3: CASSVSVRLQETQYF; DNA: TGTGCCAGCAGCGTTTCGGTACGTCTACAAGAGACCCAGTACTTC
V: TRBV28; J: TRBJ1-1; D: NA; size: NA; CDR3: CASSSTGRGRIPEAFF; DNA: TGTGCCAGCAGTTCTACCGGGAGGGGGAGAATCCCTGAAGCTTTCTTT
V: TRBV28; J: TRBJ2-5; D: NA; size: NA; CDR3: CASSLFGRGEETQYF; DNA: TGTGCCAGCAGTTTATTCGGCAGGGGTGAAGAGACCCAGTACTTC
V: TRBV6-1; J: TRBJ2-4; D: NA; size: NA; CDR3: CASSESLVGGLGAKNIQYF; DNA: TGTGCCAGCAGTGAATCTTTGGTCGGGGGGCTTGGAGCCAAAAACATTCAGTACTTC
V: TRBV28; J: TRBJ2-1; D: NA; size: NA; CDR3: CASSLFGGTYNEQFF; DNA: TGTGCCAGCAGTTTGTTTGGAGGGACCTACAATGAGCAGTTCTTC
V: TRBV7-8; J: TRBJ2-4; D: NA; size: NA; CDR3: CASSLVGAVLAKNIQYF; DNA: TGTGCCAGCAGCTTAGTAGGGGCCGTTCTAGCCAAAAACATTCAGTACTTC
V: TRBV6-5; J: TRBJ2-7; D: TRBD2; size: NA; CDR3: CASSTGGAPYEQYF; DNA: TGTGCCAGCAGCACCGGGGGGGCGCCCTACGAGCAGTACTTC
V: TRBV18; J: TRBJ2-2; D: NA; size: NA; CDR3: CASSPFPRQYTGELFF; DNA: TGTGCCAGCTCACCTTTTCCTCGCCAGTACACCGGGGAGCTGTTTTTT
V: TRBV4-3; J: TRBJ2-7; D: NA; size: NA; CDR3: CASSQDRGRTYEQYF; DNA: TGCGCCAGCAGCCAAGATCGGGGGCGAACCTACGAGCAGTACTTC
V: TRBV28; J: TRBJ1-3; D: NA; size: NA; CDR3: CASSLFGRHGNTIYF; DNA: TGTGCCAGCAGTTTATTTGGGAGACATGGAAACACCATATATTTT
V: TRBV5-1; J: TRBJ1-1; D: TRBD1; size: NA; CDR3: CASSSGTGLGTEAFF; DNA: TGCGCCAGCAGCTCTGGGACAGGCCTGGGCACTGAAGCTTTCTTT
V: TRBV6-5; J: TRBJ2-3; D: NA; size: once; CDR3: CASSYGGTSTDTQYF; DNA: TGTGCCAGCAGTTACGGCGGGACTAGCACAGATACGCAGTATTTT
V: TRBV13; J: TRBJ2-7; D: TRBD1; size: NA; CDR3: CASSVRDRGYEQYF; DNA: TGTGCCAGCAGCGTCCGGGACAGGGGATACGAGCAGTACTTC
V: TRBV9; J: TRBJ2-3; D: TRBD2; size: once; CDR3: CASSGGGGRADTQYF; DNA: TGTGCCAGCAGCGGTGGGGGAGGGAGGGCAGATACGCAGTATTTT
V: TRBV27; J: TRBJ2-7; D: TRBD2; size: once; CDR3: CASSPFSGSLLNEQYF; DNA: TGTGCCAGCAGTCCCTTTAGCGGGTCACTCCTTAACGAGCAGTACTTC